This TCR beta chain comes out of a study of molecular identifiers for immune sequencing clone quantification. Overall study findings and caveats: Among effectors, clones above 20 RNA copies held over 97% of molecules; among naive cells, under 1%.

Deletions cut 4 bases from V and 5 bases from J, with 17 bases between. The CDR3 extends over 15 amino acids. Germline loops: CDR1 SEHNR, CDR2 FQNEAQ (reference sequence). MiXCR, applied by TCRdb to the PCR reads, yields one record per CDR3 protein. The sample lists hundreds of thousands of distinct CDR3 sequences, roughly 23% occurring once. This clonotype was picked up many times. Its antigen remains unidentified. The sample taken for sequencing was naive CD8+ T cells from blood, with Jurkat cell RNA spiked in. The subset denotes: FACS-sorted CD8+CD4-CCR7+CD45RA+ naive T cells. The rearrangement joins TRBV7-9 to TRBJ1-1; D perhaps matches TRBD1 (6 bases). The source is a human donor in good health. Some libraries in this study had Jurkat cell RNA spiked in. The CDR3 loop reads CASSWDTEGYTEAFF. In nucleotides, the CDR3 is TGTGCCAGCAGCTGGGACACGGAGGGCTATACTGAAGCTTTCTTT.